The TCR beta chain described here comes from a study of blood T cells in healthy people across ages. Healthy Russian Caucasian donors spanned ages about 6 to 100 years. Whole-study results and caveats: The study found TCR beta diversity correlated strongly with naive T cell percentage. Per million T cells, TCR beta diversity dropped roughly linearly as age increased.

Germline-derived CDR1 and CDR2 are SGHTA and FQGNSA. The V and J ends lost 2 bases and 0 bases, in that order; junction bases with no gene match: 2. The CDR3 spans 17 residues. As for this clonotype: Its specificity is not known.

For the second PCR, which ran for about 7 to 12 cycles, a sample-barcoded 5' primer and a J-beta primer mix were used. CDR3-containing paired-end reads numbering at least 2.5 million came from each sample. Using its own MiXCR run on the 5' RACE reads, TCRdb lists one record per CDR3 protein. Of 700,000 to 900,000 distinct CDR3 sequences in the sample, 53% were seen once. The material sequenced was blood. The chain uses TRBV7-2 and TRBJ2-3; 13 bases match TRBD2. The TCR was taken from an elderly man in good health. CDR3 protein: CASSLRLAGGSTDTQYF. CDR3 DNA sequence: TGTGCCAGCAGCTTACGACTAGCGGGAGGTAGCACAGATACGCAGTATTTT.